The source of this TCR beta chain is a study of cytomegalovirus exposure and HLA in healthy donors. General observations from the study: With later analysis, a missense DCLRE1C variant became linked to TCR beta V- and J-gene trimming.

With 4 bases clipped from V and 4 bases from J, the junction kept 8 bases outside the gene matches. In germline, CDR1 is SGHRS, CDR2 YFSETQ. CDR3 length equals 17 residues. 13 Jbeta primers and 60 Vbeta primers were used for the PCR. The repertoire was sequenced with immunoSEQ multiplex PCR; TCRdb's copy has only in-frame clones and lacks some. The sample includes 140,000 to 150,000 clones, almost 80% of them seen just once. Comments on this clone: The antigen remains undetermined.

The source is a woman aged 40 to 50 in good health and CMV-seropositive. The V gene is TRBV5-1, the J gene TRBJ2-1; the match to TRBD2 covers 13 bases. Input material: PBMCs. This CDR3 is CASSPTTGLAGYNEQFF. As DNA, the CDR3 is TGCGCCAGCAGCCCTACGACGGGACTAGCGGGGTACAATGAGCAGTTCTTC.